The 19 T cell receptor beta chains below come from one sample, sequenced in a study of tumor-infiltrating lymphocytes in oesophageal squamous cell carcinoma. TCRdb processed the PCR reads anew with MiXCR; each CDR3 protein has one entry. The table lists approximately 19,000 distinct CDR3 sequences, roughly 39% of them singletons. The sequencing input was normal esophageal tissue next to the tumor. The receptor set was obtained from a male donor with esophageal squamous cell carcinoma.

This rearrangement joins TRBV7-9 to TRBJ2-1, with D tentatively TRBD1 (6 bases). CDR1 and CDR2 (germline): SEHNR, FQNEAQ (reference sequence). The CDR3 totals 16 residues. V lost 4 bases and J lost 9, with 22 bases in between. The CDR3 loop reads CASSYLRWQGMFEQFF. Here the CDR3 DNA reads TGTGCCAGCAGCTACCTCCGGTGGCAGGGGATGTTTGAGCAGTTCTTC.

This chain links TRBV7-9 with TRBJ2-5; 7 nucleotides agree with TRBD1. The J call may be mistaken, given a closer DNA end match to TRBJ2-7. Germline CDR1 is SEHNR and CDR2 is FQNEAQ (reference sequence). The CDR3 covers 14 residues. The CDR3 spells CASSPRDSGYEQYF. The CDR3 region has the DNA TGTGCCAGCAGCCCCAGGGACAGCGGCTACGAGCAGTACTTC.

By share of the sample, this clonotype is medium-sized (0.01 to 0.1%). V usage is TRBV27 and J usage is TRBJ2-1, with 8 bases matching TRBD2. After removal of 7 bases from V and 5 bases from J, the junction contained 13 bases not matched to a gene. Germline V gene data show CDR1 as MNHEY and CDR2 as SMNVEV (reference sequence). The CDR3 has 16 amino acids. CDR3 sequence: CASTKNRGLGNNEQFF. The CDR3 bases are TGTGCCAGCACAAAGAATCGGGGACTAGGAAACAATGAGCAGTTCTTC.

Judged by abundance, this clonotype is large (0.1 to 1%). The CDR3 here is CASSSTGENTEAFF. Written as DNA, the CDR3 is TGTGCCAGCAGCTCCACAGGTGAGAACACTGAAGCTTTCTTT. J is TRBJ1-1 and V is TRBV7-9; TRBD1 is a possible D gene (5 bases). The CDR3 has 14 residues. Per the germline V gene, CDR1 is SEHNR and CDR2 is FQNEAQ (reference sequence). Between the trimmed V and J ends, which lost 4 bases and 1 base, there was a span of 10 bases. The whole variable domain, remainder taken from reference TRBV7-9 and TRBJ1-1, is DTGVSQNPRHKITKRGQNVTFRCDPISEHNRLYWYRQTLGQGPEFLTYFQNEAQLEKSRLLSDRFSAERPKGSFSTLEIQRTEQGDSAMYLCASSSTGENTEAFFGQGTRLTVV.

The J gene is TRBJ2-4, the V gene TRBV18, with 9 bases identical to TRBD2. The J call could be wrong; TRBJ2-7 is a better fit for the DNA end. CDR3 length: 13 residues. The germline gives CDR1 KGHSH, CDR2 LQKENI. The CDR3 loop reads CASSPGLAAEQYF. In nucleotides, the CDR3 is TGTGCCAGCTCACCGGGACTAGCAGCCGAGCAGTACTTC.

Many counts were recorded for this clonotype. The chain employs TRBV27 and TRBJ2-1, with D perhaps TRBD1 (5 bases). CDR1 and CDR2 from the germline V gene are MNHEY and SMNVEV (reference sequence). The CDR3 covers 16 residues. V gave up 5 bases and J gave up 0 bases, with 14 bases separating them. The CDR3 reads CASSTRDYYSYNEQFF. DNA of the CDR3: TGTGCCAGCAGTACCAGGGATTATTACTCCTACAATGAGCAGTTCTTC.

This clonotype was found many times. The chain has TRBV12-3 or TRBV12-4 and TRBJ1-1; D is perhaps TRBD1 (5 bases). This CDR3 has 14 residues. The germline V and J ends were trimmed by 5 bases and 8 bases, with 18 bases remaining between them. CDR3 region: CASSPSPGILEAFF. The DNA for the CDR3 is TGTGCCAGCAGTCCCTCTCCAGGGATTTTGGAAGCTTTCTTT.

On this clonotype itself: Likely a read error: the CDR3 ends without its conserved phenylalanine or tryptophan. No DNA is shown, since the ends of the CDR3 on it are uncertain; the CDR3 is the one TCRdb lists. The chain couples TRBV6-1 to TRBJ2-5; the table's D call of TRBD1 was not tested on the DNA. CDR1 and CDR2 (germline): MNHNS, SASEGT. The CDR3 is 16 amino acids in total, end residues counted. The CDR3: CASSDEGQNYGYTFGS.

The V gene is TRBV2, the J gene TRBJ2-3; TRBD2 is a possible D gene (5 bases). Trimming shortened V by 4 bases and J by 0 bases, and 11 bases separated the two germline ends. The germline V gene encodes CDR1 SNHLY and CDR2 FYNNEI. The CDR3 sequence is 15 residues long. The CDR3 loop reads CASSGAERSTDTQYF. The CDR3 DNA sequence: TGTGCCAGCAGTGGAGCGGAGAGGAGCACAGATACGCAGTATTTT.

Regarding this clonotype: One end of the junction is discordant with germline, which a read error may explain. The rearrangement joins TRBV12-3 or TRBV12-4 to TRBJ2-7, with D possibly matching TRBD1 (6 bases). This CDR3 has 14 amino acids. CDR3: CASGRQADRSHLHF. The DNA for the CDR3 is TGTGCCAGCGGCAGACAGGCCGACCGTTCACACCTCCACTTC.

This chain joins TRBV7-3 and TRBJ2-2; D ambiguous. CDR1 SGHTA and CDR2 FQGTGA come from the germline V gene. Trimming took 3 bases from V and 3 from J, leaving 8 bases between them. The CDR3 extends over 14 amino acids. The CDR3 DNA reads as TGTGCCAGCAGCTTGATGGATTACACCGGGGAGCTGTTTTTT. This translates into CASSLMDYTGELFF.

The chain couples TRBV6-1 to TRBJ2-6, with 11 bases matching TRBD1. The J call is in doubt because the DNA end fits TRBJ2-7 better. Germline V gives CDR1 MNHNS, CDR2 SASEGT. The CDR3 covers 14 residues. The CDR3 loop is CASSRDRGTYEQYF. The DNA of the CDR3 is TGTGCCAGCTCTCGGGACAGGGGGACCTACGAGCAGTACTTC.

The rearrangement uses TRBV6-1 and TRBJ2-4; D could derive from TRBD1 or TRBD2 (5 bases each). The germline V gene encodes CDR1 MNHNS and CDR2 SASEGT. CDR3 length equals 15 residues. V dropped 5 bases and J dropped 9 bases, with 20 bases sitting between them. CDR3 in DNA: TGTGCCAGCAGTTCTCTAAGGGACCGAATGAGCATTCAGTACTTC. Residues: CASSSLRDRMSIQYF.

This clonotype is medium-sized. The rearrangement uses TRBV11-3 and TRBJ2-1; 7 bases agree with TRBD1. CDR1 is SGHNT, CDR2 YENEEA, per germline. J was trimmed by 4 bases and V by 0 bases; bases with no gene match: 9. This CDR3 is built from 17 residues. The CDR3 loop reads CASSLDTQGRIYNEQFF. The CDR3 DNA reads as TGTGCCAGCAGCTTAGACACACAGGGGCGGATTTACAATGAGCAGTTCTTC.

This clonotype was seen a single time. The chain uses TRBV27 and TRBJ2-5, with a possible D match to TRBD1 (5 bases). The germline V gene has CDR1 MNHEY and CDR2 SMNVEV (reference sequence). The CDR3 covers 12 residues. V dropped 2 bases and J dropped 11 bases, with 12 bases sitting between them. The DNA for the CDR3 is TGTGCCAGCAGTTTAACCCAGGGTGAGCAGTACTTC. It specifies CASSLTQGEQYF.

By sample fraction, this clonotype is medium-sized (0.01 to 0.1%). This rearrangement joins TRBV11-2 to TRBJ2-7, with 9 bases lining up with TRBD2. The germline V gene has CDR1 SGHAT and CDR2 FQNNGV. V trimming: 5 bases; J trimming: 5 bases; junction bases outside the gene matches: 10. CDR3 size: 15 residues. The CDR3 coding sequence is TGTGCCAGCAGCAACGCGTTAGCGGGAGCCCACGAGCAGTACTTC. Protein sequence: CASSNALAGAHEQYF.

This clonotype was seen once. A clone one base away is much larger, so this may be a read error. This sequence joins TRBV12-3 or TRBV12-4 and TRBJ2-6; D perhaps matches TRBD2 (6 bases). The J call is uncertain, as TRBJ2-7 better fits the DNA end. The CDR3 is 14 residues long. CDR3 nucleotides: TGTGCCAGCAGGTGGGAGGACTCCTACAATGAGCAGTACTTC. Protein: CASRWEDSYNEQYF.

This clonotype was seen once. No conserved phenylalanine or tryptophan ends this CDR3, so it is likely a read error. The chain joins TRBV6-8 to TRBJ2-4; D gene unclear. The J call may be incorrect, as the DNA end agrees better with TRBJ2-5. Germline V gene data show CDR1 as MNHGY and CDR2 as SAAAGT. The CDR3 totals 12 residues. The CDR3 DNA sequence: TGTGCCAGCAGTAGACGTATTGAGACCCAGTACTAC. Protein product: CASSRRIETQYY.

This clonotype was picked up one time. The rearrangement uses TRBV5-6 and TRBJ2-7; 12 bases fit TRBD2. The ends lost 1 base at V and 4 bases at J; junction bases unmatched: 9. Per the germline V gene, CDR1 is SGHDT and CDR2 is YYEEEE. The CDR3 runs 17 residues. Here the CDR3 reads CASSLRASGRAGYEQYF. CDR3 DNA sequence: TGTGCCAGCAGCTTGAGGGCTAGCGGGAGGGCCGGTTACGAGCAGTACTTC. Looking up the rest from reference TRBV5-6 and TRBJ2-7 gives the full variable domain: DAGVTQSPTHLIKTRGQQVTLRCSPKSGHDTVSWYQQALGQGPQFIFQYYEEEERQRGNFPDRFSGHQFPNYSSELNVNALLLGDSALYLCASSLRASGRAGYEQYFGPGTRLTVT.